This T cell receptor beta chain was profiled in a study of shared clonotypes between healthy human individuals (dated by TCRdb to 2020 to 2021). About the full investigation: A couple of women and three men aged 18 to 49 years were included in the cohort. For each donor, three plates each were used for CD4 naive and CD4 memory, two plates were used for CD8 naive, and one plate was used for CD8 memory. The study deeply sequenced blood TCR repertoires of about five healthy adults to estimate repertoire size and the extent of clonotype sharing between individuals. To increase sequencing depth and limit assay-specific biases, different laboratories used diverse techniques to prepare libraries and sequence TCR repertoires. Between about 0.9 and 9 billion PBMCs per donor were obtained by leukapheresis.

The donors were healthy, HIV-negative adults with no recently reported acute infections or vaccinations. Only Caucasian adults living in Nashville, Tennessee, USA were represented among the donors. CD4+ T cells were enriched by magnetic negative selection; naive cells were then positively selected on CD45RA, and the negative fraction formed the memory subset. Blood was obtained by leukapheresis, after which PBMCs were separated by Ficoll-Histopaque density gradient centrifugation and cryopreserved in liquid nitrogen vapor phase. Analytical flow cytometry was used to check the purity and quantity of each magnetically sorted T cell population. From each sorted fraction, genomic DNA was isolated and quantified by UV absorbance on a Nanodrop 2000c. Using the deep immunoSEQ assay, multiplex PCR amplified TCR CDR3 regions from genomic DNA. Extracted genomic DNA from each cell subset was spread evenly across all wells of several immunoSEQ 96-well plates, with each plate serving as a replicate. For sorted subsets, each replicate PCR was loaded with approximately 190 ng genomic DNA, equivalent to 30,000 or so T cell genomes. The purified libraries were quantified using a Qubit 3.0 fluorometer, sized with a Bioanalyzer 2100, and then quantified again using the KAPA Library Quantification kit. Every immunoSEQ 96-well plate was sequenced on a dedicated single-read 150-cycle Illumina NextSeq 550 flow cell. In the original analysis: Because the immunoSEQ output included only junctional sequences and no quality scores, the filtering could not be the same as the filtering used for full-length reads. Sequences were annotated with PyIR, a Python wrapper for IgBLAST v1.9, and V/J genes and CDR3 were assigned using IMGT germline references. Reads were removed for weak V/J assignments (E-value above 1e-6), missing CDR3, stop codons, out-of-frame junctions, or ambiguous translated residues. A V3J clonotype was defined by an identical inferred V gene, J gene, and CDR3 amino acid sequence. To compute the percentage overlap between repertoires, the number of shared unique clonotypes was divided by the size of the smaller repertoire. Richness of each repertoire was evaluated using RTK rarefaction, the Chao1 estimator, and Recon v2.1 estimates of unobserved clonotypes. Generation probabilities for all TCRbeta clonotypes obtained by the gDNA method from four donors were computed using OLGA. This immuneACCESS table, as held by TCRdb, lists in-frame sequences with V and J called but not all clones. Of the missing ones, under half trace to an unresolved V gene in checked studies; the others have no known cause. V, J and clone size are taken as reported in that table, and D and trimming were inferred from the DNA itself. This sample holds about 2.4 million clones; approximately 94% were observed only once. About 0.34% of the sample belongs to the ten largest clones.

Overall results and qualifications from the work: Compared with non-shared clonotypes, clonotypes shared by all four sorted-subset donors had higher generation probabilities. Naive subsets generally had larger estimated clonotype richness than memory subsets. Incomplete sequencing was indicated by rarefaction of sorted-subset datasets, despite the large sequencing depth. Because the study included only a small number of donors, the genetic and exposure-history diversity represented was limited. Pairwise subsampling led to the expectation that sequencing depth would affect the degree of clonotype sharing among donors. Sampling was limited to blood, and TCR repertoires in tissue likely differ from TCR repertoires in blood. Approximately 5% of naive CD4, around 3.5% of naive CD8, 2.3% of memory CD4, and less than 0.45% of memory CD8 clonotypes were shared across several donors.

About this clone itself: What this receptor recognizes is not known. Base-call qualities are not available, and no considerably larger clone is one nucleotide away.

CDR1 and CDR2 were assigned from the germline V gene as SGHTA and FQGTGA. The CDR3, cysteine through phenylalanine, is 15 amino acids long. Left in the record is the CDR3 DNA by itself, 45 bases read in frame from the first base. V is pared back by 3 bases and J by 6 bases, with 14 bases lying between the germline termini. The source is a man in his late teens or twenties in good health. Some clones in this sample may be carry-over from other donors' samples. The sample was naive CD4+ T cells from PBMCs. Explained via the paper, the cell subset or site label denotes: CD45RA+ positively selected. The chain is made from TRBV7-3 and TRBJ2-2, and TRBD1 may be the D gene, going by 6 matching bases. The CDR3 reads CASSLGTPGAGELFF. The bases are TGTGCCAGCAGCTTGGGGACCCCAGGGGCCGGGGAGCTGTTTTTT.